One T cell receptor (beta chain) is described in this entry. The table lists this clonotype with many counts. Its antigen is still unknown. No base quality information exists; no much larger clone differs at one position. The source of the sample is a study of low-dose radiotherapy and immunotherapy resistance in tumors (dated by TCRdb to between 2021 and 2024). With regard to the full study: In Cohort 1, 0.5 Gy per fraction was delivered every 2 weeks, and a total PTV dose of 6.5 Gy was prescribed. In Cohort 2, 1 Gy per fraction was delivered every two weeks, for a total of 13 Gy over 26 weeks. Patients were given nivolumab as a 240 mg flat dose every two weeks and ipilimumab at 1 mg/kg every six weeks, with both drugs delivered intravenously. Trial participants were not randomized into treatment groups. Eight patients were included in the translational analysis: three from the first dose cohort and the first five from the second dose cohort. Every two weeks, patients got intravenous cyclophosphamide at 200 mg/m2, given one day ahead of each radiation and immunotherapy administration. Starting on cycle 1 day 1, patients took 300 mg of aspirin by mouth once daily for four cycles.

From the cysteine through the phenylalanine, the CDR3 covers 14 amino acids. The only DNA kept is the CDR3, 42 bases in frame from the first base. Trimming removed 2 bases from V and 4 bases from J, leaving 12 bases between the germline ends. The germline V gene encodes CDR1 MNHEY and CDR2 SMNVEV (reference sequence). To make first-strand cDNA, Superscript III was used along with a set of TRAV- and TRBV-specific primers so that both the TCRalpha and TCRbeta chains were covered. TCRs were amplified for 15 to 20 PCR cycles with Phusion, using a constant-region primer paired with the adapter attached to the V primers. The isolated mRNA was amplified using the MessageAmp II aRNA Amplification Kit, with in vitro transcription performed for 16 hours at 37 degrees C. mRNA for TCR sequencing was isolated with the Dynabeads mRNA DIRECT Purification Kit. Indexed Illumina adapters were added in a second roughly 25-cycle Phusion PCR, and the resulting products were purified with AMPure XP beads. An Illumina MiniSeq instrument was used to deep-sequence the TCRalpha and TCRbeta libraries. In the source study's methods: Custom Perl scripts pooled TCR sequences encoding the same protein, removed out-of-frame sequences and computed each clonotype's abundance. Any TCR sequence supported by only a single read was excluded from analysis. Among the metrics used to describe the repertoires were Shannon entropy, Gini index, clonality, richness, and the frequency of TCRs shared between repertoires. TCRdb handled the public reads itself, with Q25 trimming in fastp and clone calling in MiXCR, and kept productive beta chains. Identical CDR3 proteins give one entry, which carries the most common genes and DNA. TCRdb assigned the V and J calls; the authors' analysis was not used. The sample table lists about 89,000 distinct CDR3 sequences, 9.4% of them with a count of one. Under 1.1% of the sample belongs to the ten largest clones.

This sample's time point label indicates: before trial treatment. Donors were enrolled in RACIN, a single-arm phase I dose-escalation trial combining nivolumab, ipilimumab, aspirin, low-dose cyclophosphamide and low-dose radiotherapy. To be eligible, a patient needed to have an advanced solid tumor that was TIL-negative. The sample consisted of PBMCs, taken before treatment. The TCR was taken from a male donor with prostate cancer. The chain joins TRBV27 to TRBJ2-7; no D segment can be confidently identified. The encoded CDR3 is CASSLGFESYEQYF. The DNA sequence is TGTGCCAGCAGTTTAGGGTTCGAATCGTACGAGCAGTACTTC.